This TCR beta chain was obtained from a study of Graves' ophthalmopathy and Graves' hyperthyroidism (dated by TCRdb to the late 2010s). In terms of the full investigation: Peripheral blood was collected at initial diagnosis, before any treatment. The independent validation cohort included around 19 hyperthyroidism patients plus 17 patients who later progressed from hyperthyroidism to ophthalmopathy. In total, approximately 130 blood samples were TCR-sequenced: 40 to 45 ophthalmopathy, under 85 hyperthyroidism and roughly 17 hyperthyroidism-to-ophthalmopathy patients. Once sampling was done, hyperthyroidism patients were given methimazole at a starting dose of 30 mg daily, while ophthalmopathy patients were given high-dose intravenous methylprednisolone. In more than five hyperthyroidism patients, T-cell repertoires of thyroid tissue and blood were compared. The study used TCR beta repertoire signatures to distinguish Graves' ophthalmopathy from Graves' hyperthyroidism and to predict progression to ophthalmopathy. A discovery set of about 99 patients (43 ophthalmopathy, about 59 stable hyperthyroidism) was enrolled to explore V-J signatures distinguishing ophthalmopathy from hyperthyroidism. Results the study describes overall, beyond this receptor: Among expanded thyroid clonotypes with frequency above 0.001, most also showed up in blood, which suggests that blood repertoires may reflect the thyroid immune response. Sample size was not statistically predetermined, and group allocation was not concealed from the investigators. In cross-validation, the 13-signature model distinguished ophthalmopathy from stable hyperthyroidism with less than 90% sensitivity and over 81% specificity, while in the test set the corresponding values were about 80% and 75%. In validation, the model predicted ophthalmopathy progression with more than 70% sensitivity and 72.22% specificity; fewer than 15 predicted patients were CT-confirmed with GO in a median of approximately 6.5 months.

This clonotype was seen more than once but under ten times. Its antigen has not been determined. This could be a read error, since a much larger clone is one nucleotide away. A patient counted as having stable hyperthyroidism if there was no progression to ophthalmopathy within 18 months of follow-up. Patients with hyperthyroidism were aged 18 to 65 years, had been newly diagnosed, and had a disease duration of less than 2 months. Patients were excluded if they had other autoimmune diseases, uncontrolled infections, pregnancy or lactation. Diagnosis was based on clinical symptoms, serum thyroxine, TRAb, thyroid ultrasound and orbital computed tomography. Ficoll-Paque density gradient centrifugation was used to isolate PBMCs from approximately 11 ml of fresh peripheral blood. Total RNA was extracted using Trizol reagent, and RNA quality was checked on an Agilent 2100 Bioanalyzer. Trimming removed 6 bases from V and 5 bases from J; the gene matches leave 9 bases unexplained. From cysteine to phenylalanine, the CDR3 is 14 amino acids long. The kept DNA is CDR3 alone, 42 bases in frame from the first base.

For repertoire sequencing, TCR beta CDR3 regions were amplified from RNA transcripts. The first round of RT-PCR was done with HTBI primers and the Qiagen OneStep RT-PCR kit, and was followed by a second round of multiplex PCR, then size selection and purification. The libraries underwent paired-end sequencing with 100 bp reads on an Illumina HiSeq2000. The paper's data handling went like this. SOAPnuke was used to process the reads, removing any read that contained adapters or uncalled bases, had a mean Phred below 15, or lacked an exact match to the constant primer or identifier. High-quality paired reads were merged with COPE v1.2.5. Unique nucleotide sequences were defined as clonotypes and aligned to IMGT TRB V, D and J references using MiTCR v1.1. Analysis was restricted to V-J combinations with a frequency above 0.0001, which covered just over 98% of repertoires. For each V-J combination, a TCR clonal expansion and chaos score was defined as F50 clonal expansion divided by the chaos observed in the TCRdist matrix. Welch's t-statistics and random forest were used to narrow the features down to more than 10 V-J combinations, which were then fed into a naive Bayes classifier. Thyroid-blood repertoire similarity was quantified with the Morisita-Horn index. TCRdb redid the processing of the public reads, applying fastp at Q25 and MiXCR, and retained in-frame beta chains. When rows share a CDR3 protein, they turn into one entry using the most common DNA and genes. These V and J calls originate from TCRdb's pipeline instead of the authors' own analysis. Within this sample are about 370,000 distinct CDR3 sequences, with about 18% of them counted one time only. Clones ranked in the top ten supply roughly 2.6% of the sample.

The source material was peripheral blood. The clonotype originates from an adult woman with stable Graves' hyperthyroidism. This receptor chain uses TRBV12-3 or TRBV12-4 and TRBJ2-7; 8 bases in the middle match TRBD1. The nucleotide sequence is TGTGCCAGCAGCCCCCGGACAGGGAGCGACGAGCAGTACTTC. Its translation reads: CASSPRTGSDEQYF.